These T cell receptor beta chains were read from a single sample in a study of blood T cell repertoires in COVID-19. TCRdb keeps only in-frame clones here, not all; method: immunoSEQ multiplex PCR. The sample yields 150,000 or so clones, roughly 89% seen once. The specimen was peripheral blood. The origin of the receptors is a woman aged 70-85 years with COVID-19, enrolled during active disease. CDR3s include the opening cysteine and the closing phenylalanine or tryptophan. D genes are given only for firm matches. The size of a clone is reported for some rows only, either as once, few or many, or as a class for expanded clones.

TRBV5-4	TRBJ1-1	-	-	CASSWGGVQSSSEAFF	TGTGCCAGCAGCTGGGGCGGGGTACAGAGTTCGTCCGAAGCTTTCTTT
TRBV5-1	TRBJ1-1	-	-	CASSLDTDTEAFF	TGCGCCAGCAGCTTGGACACCGACACTGAAGCTTTCTTT
TRBV5-8	TRBJ1-6	-	-	CASSLDPNSPLHF	TGTGCCAGCAGCTTGGATCCGAATTCACCCCTCCACTTT
TRBV10-2	TRBJ1-2	-	-	CASSELGDYGYTF	TGCGCCAGCAGTGAGTTAGGGGACTATGGCTACACCTTC
TRBV5-8	TRBJ2-5	-	-	CASSLGGAETQYF	TGTGCCAGCAGCTTAGGGGGTGCGGAGACCCAGTACTTC
TRBV7-9	TRBJ1-2	-	-	CASSLNSNYGYTF	TGTGCCAGCAGCTTAAACTCTAACTATGGCTACACCTTC
TRBV10-3	TRBJ2-1	-	-	CAINSDNEQFF	TGTGCCATCAACTCTGACAATGAGCAGTTCTTC
TRBV7-3	TRBJ2-5	-	TRBD2	CASSGGASQETQYF	TGTGCCAGTAGCGGGGGGGCTTCTCAAGAGACCCAGTACTTC
TRBV7-9	TRBJ2-7	-	-	CASSLSGVYEQYF	TGTGCCAGCAGCCTCTCCGGGGTCTACGAGCAGTACTTC
TRBV6-7	TRBJ1-4	-	-	CASSYATSPREKLFF	TGTGCCAGCAGTTACGCGACATCCCCACGGGAAAAACTGTTTTTT
TRBV9	TRBJ2-1	-	-	CASSVMEGSPLEQFF	TGTGCCAGCAGCGTTATGGAGGGGTCCCCATTGGAGCAGTTCTTC
TRBV19	TRBJ1-5	-	-	CASSIDGQGSNQPQHF	TGTGCCAGTAGTATAGATGGGCAGGGTAGCAATCAGCCCCAGCATTTT
TRBV4-1	TRBJ1-5	-	-	CASSQGRALIRNQPQHF	TGCGCCAGCAGCCAAGGGCGAGCGTTGATAAGGAATCAGCCCCAGCATTTT
TRBV24-1	TRBJ1-3	-	TRBD1	CATSDSPGQGLQCRNTIYF	TGTGCCACCAGTGATTCCCCGGGACAGGGGTTGCAGTGTAGAAACACCATATATTTT
TRBV7-2	TRBJ1-6	few	-	CASSLIGSSGQGSNSPLHF	TGTGCCAGCAGCTTAATAGGTAGTTCCGGCCAGGGGAGTAATTCACCCCTCCACTTT
TRBV5-1	TRBJ1-3	-	-	CASSGDPSGNTIYF	TGCGCCAGCTCAGGGGACCCCTCTGGAAACACCATATATTTT
TRBV6-5	TRBJ1-4	-	TRBD1	CASTAQGRGEKLFF	TGTGCCAGCACCGCACAGGGGCGAGGGGAAAAACTGTTTTTT
TRBV5-1	TRBJ1-6	-	TRBD1	CASSGDRGSNSPLHF	TGCGCCAGCAGCGGGGACAGGGGGAGTAATTCACCCCTCCACTTT
TRBV12-3/TRBV12-4	TRBJ1-5	-	-	CASSLFAGQPQHF	TGTGCCAGCAGTTTATTTGCGGGGCAGCCCCAGCATTTT
TRBV25-1	TRBJ1-3	-	TRBD1	CASSSTTGTGGFGNTIYF	TGTGCCAGCAGTTCCACTACCGGGACAGGGGGTTTTGGAAACACCATATATTTT
TRBV28	TRBJ2-3	-	TRBD2	CASSSQGLAGGRADTQYF	TGTGCCAGCAGTTCTCAGGGACTAGCGGGGGGGAGGGCAGATACGCAGTATTTT
TRBV29-1	TRBJ1-1	-	-	CSVKSSNTEAFF	TGCAGCGTTAAATCCTCGAACACTGAAGCTTTCTTT
TRBV5-1	TRBJ2-1	-	TRBD1	CASSLAGTAYQGNEQFF	TGCGCCAGCAGCTTGGCCGGGACAGCCTATCAAGGGAATGAGCAGTTCTTC
TRBV28	TRBJ2-7	once	TRBD2	CASSLKSGGRYEQYF	TGTGCCAGCAGTTTAAAAAGCGGGGGGAGGTACGAGCAGTACTTC
TRBV11-2	TRBJ2-7	-	TRBD1	CASGPVTGFGTGTYEQYF	TGTGCCAGCGGGCCTGTCACAGGGTTCGGGACAGGGACCTACGAGCAGTACTTC
TRBV20-1	TRBJ1-2	-	-	CSASTPVGDYGYTF	TGCAGTGCTAGTACGCCAGTTGGAGACTATGGCTACACCTTC
TRBV6-4	TRBJ1-3	-	TRBD1	CASTRHRGYGNTIYF	TGTGCCAGCACCCGCCACAGGGGTTATGGAAACACCATATATTTT
TRBV24-1	TRBJ2-7	once	TRBD1	CATSEPTGTGVYEQYF	TGTGCCACCAGTGAGCCAACCGGGACAGGGGTTTACGAGCAGTACTTC
TRBV7-9	TRBJ2-7	-	-	CASSLLHGEQYF	TGTGCCAGCAGCCTTCTTCACGGGGAGCAGTACTTC
TRBV3-1/TRBV3-2	TRBJ2-2	-	TRBD2	CASSQGGTSGTGELFF	TGTGCCAGCAGCCAAGGCGGGACTAGCGGCACCGGGGAGCTGTTTTTT
TRBV5-6	TRBJ1-5	-	TRBD1	CASSSSGQTWPQHF	TGTGCCAGCAGCTCCTCGGGACAGACTTGGCCCCAGCATTTT
TRBV29-1	TRBJ1-1	few	-	CSVGKGVDFTEAFF	TGCAGCGTGGGGAAGGGGGTGGATTTCACTGAAGCTTTCTTT
TRBV6-5	TRBJ1-4	-	TRBD1	CASSLSGGEEKLFF	TGTGCCAGCAGCCTCTCAGGGGGCGAAGAAAAACTGTTTTTT
TRBV2	TRBJ1-4	-	-	CASRRTNEKLFF	TGTGCCAGTAGGCGGACTAATGAAAAACTGTTTTTT
TRBV6-4	TRBJ1-1	-	-	CSRGDTNTEAFF	TGTTCGAGAGGGGACACGAACACTGAAGCTTTCTTT
TRBV2	TRBJ1-5	-	TRBD1	CASRRDRAGNQPQHF	TGTGCCAGCAGGAGGGACAGGGCGGGGAATCAGCCCCAGCATTTT
TRBV12-2	TRBJ1-4	-	-	CASRPSQLPGRSVREKLFF	TGTGCAAGTCGCCCCTCCCAACTGCCAGGGAGGAGTGTACGTGAAAAACTGTTTTTT
TRBV5-8	TRBJ1-5	-	-	CANTLGNQPQHF	TGTGCCAATACTTTGGGCAATCAGCCCCAGCATTTT
TRBV7-2	TRBJ1-2	-	-	CASSLARTTNYGYTF	TGTGCCAGCAGCTTAGCGAGGACAACGAACTATGGCTACACCTTC
TRBV19	TRBJ2-3	-	-	CASSIWLSTDTQYF	TGTGCCAGTAGTATTTGGCTTTCCACAGATACGCAGTATTTT
TRBV7-6	TRBJ1-1	-	TRBD1	CASSQEGTENTEAFF	TGTGCCAGCAGCCAGGAGGGGACAGAGAACACTGAAGCTTTCTTT
TRBV7-2	TRBJ2-5	-	-	CASSPTAQETQYF	TGTGCCAGCAGCCCAACAGCCCAAGAGACCCAGTACTTC
TRBV3-1/TRBV3-2	TRBJ1-2	-	-	CASSQGGPSDYGYTF	TGTGCCAGCAGCCAAGGGGGCCCATCCGACTATGGCTACACCTTC
TRBV29-1	TRBJ1-1	-	-	CSVDRRGAFF	TGCAGCGTTGATAGACGGGGAGCTTTCTTT
TRBV9	TRBJ1-2	-	-	CASSGRAPYGYTF	TGTGCCAGCAGCGGGCGGGCTCCCTATGGCTACACCTTC
TRBV9	TRBJ1-5	-	-	CASSRGGGNQPQHF	TGTGCCAGCAGCCGGGGGGGTGGCAATCAGCCCCAGCATTTT
TRBV10-3	TRBJ1-5	-	-	CAISDRGYQPQHF	TGTGCCATCAGTGACAGGGGTTATCAGCCCCAGCATTTT
TRBV6-2/TRBV6-3	TRBJ1-2	few	-	CASSFGVGYTF	TGTGCCAGCAGCTTCGGAGTTGGCTACACCTTC
TRBV28	TRBJ1-2	few	-	CASSTGWRYGYTF	TGTGCCAGCAGTACGGGGTGGAGATATGGCTACACCTTC
TRBV5-4	TRBJ1-2	-	-	CASSREGRGYGYTF	TGTGCCAGCAGCCGCGAGGGCCGGGGATATGGCTACACCTTC
TRBV2	TRBJ2-6	-	-	CASSQASGANVLTF	TGTGCCAGCAGTCAGGCTTCTGGGGCCAACGTCCTGACTTTC
TRBV5-1	TRBJ2-1	-	-	CASSLDYYNEQFF	TGCGCCAGCAGCTTGGATTATTACAATGAGCAGTTCTTC
TRBV19	TRBJ1-2	-	TRBD1	CASSARTGTYGYTF	TGTGCCAGTAGTGCTCGGACAGGGACCTATGGCTACACCTTC